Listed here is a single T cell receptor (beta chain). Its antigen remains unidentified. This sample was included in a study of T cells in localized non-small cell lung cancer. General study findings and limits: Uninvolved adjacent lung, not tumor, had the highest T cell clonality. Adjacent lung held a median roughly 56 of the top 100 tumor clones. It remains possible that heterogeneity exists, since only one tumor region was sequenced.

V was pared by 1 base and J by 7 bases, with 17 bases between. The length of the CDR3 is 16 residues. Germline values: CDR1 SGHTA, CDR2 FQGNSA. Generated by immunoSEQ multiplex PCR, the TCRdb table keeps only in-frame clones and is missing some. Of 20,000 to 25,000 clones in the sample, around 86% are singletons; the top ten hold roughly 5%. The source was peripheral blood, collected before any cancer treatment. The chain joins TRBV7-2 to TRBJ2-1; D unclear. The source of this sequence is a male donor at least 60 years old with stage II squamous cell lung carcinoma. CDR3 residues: CASSLGLGLLKNEQFF. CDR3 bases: TGTGCCAGCAGCTTAGGATTAGGGCTTTTGAAAAATGAGCAGTTCTTC. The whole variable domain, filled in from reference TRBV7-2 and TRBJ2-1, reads GAGVSQSPSNKVTEKGKDVELRCDPISGHTALYWYRQSLGQGLEFLIYFQGNSAPDKSGLPSDRFSAERTGGSVSTLTIQRTQQEDSAVYLCASSLGLGLLKNEQFFGPGTRLTVL.